This T cell receptor (beta chain) was sequenced for a study of cytomegalovirus exposure and HLA in healthy donors. Findings of the study overall: Specificity of three CMV-associated chains for CMV antigens was verified in vitro. Most observed TCR sequences were rare, whereas some public TCRs were detected in many donors.

For this clone: What it binds is unknown.

The table came from immunoSEQ multiplex PCR; TCRdb's copy has only in-frame clones and leaves some out. The table records 200,000 to 250,000 clones, roughly nine tenths of them present only once. The approximately 120-subject validation cohort, separate from the approximately 630-subject first cohort, included the donors. V was pared by 0 bases and J by 0 bases, with 3 bases between. Germline V gene sequence: CDR1 LNHNV, CDR2 YYDKDF (reference sequence). The CDR3 length is 13 residues. The receptor was isolated from a man between 18 and 29 years old in good health and CMV-seropositive. The sequenced sample was PBMCs. The J gene is TRBJ2-7, the V gene TRBV15; no firm D call. The CDR3 DNA follows: TGTGCCACCAGCAGAGACACCTCCTACGAGCAGTACTTC. Protein sequence: CATSRDTSYEQYF.